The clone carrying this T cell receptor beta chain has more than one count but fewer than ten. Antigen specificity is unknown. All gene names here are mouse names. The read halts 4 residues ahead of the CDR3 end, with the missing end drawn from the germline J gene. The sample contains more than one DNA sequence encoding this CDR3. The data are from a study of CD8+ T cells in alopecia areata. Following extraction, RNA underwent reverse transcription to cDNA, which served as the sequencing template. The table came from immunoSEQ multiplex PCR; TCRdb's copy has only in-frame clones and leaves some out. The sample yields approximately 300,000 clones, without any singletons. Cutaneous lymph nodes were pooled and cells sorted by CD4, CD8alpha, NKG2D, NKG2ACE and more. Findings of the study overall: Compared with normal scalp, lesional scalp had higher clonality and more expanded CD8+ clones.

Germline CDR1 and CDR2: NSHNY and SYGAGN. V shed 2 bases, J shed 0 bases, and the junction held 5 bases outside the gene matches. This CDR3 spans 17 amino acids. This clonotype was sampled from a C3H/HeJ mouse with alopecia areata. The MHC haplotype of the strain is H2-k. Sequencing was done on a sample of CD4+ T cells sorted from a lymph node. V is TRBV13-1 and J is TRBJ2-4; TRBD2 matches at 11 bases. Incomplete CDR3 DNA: TGTGCCAGCAGTGAGCCGGGACTGGGGGCTAGTCAAAAC. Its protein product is CASSEPGLGASQN. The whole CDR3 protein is CASSEPGLGASQNTLYF.